The clone carrying this TCR beta chain has ten or more counts. Germline V lookup: CDR1 SGHAT, CDR2 FQNNGV. Trimming cost V 1 base and J 9 bases, with 7 bases left between them. The CDR3 is made up of 13 amino acids. The data stem from a study of early T cells in non-severe SARS-CoV-2 infection. Whole-study context: RNA in bulk from unsorted whole blood was sequenced, and chains were unpaired.

Each cDNA molecule carried a unique molecular identifier. TCRdb itself ran the 5' RACE reads through MiXCR, one entry per CDR3 protein. The table includes approximately 66,000 distinct CDR3 sequences, roughly 13% detected once. The specimen sequenced was whole blood. The origin of this receptor is an adult who was a healthcare worker with PCR-confirmed SARS-CoV-2 infection or an uninfected control (not recorded which). The chain is built from TRBV11-2 and TRBJ1-6; D is perhaps TRBD1 (5 bases). CDR3 protein: CASSLAGFSPLHF. For the CDR3, the DNA is TGTGCCAGCAGCTTAGCAGGGTTTTCACCCCTCCACTTT.